This T cell receptor beta chain was observed in a study of response to subunit inactivated influenza vaccine. About this clonotype: The antigen is unknown.

Germline CDR1 and CDR2: DFQATT and SNEGSKA (reference sequence). Germline trimming cut 0 bases from V and 7 bases from J; bases unmatched to any gene: 5. CDR3 length equals 14 residues. Each CDR3 protein is one row after TCRdb ran MiXCR on the RT-PCR reads. The sample holds approximately 480,000 distinct CDR3 sequences; roughly 9.7% are singletons and the top ten take about an eighth. General study points: There was a suggestion from the authors that each seasonal influenza vaccination recruits few new T cells.

The input for sequencing was PBMCs from blood, taken roughly 47 days after vaccination. The chain has TRBV20-1 and TRBJ2-2, with 7 bases that match TRBD2. This receptor was taken from a man aged 45 to 65 who received an inactivated influenza vaccine. CDR3: CSARETSRHGELFF. The CDR3 DNA reads as TGCAGTGCTAGAGAGACTAGCCGTCACGGGGAGCTGTTTTTT.